Sequencing of this TCR beta chain was carried out in a study of cytomegalovirus exposure and HLA in healthy donors. Points from the study as a whole: Common viral pathogens were later found to be apparently linked to several of the most significant clusters. TCR beta V- and J-gene trimming, according to a later analysis, was linked to a missense DCLRE1C variant. A previous analysis found most TCR beta V segments productive roughly 87% or roughly 30% of the time.

Turning to this clone: Its cognate antigen is unknown.

The PCR was carried out with 60 Vbeta primers and 13 Jbeta primers. The assay was immunoSEQ multiplex PCR, and TCRdb's table has in-frame clones only and misses some. The sample comprises some 170,000 clones, about 80% of which are singletons, and 6% to 7% rests with the top ten. CDR1 and CDR2 (germline): SGHVS, FQNEAQ. Trimming removed 5 bases from V and 4 bases from J, with 17 bases in between. This CDR3 has 15 amino acids. The clonotype was recovered from a man in his forties or fifties in good health and CMV-seropositive. The sample comprised PBMCs. This chain connects TRBV7-8 to TRBJ2-5, with TRBD1 as a possible D gene (6 bases). CDR3 sequence (DNA): TGTGCCAGCAGCGAAACCTTGGCCAGGGGAGAGACCCAGTACTTC. As protein: CASSETLARGETQYF.